The clone carrying this T cell receptor (beta chain) was recorded many times. Sample-barcoded 5' priming and a J-beta primer mix drove a second PCR of 7 to 11 cycles. TCRdb re-analysed the 5' RACE reads in MiXCR, keeping a single row per CDR3 protein. The sample records about 1.6 million distinct CDR3 sequences, almost 35% being singletons. Per sample, no less than 5 micrograms of total RNA were extracted. The data are from a study of blood T cells in healthy people across ages. Germline V gene lookup returns CDR1 DFQATT and CDR2 SNEGSKA (reference sequence). Trimming shortened V by 0 bases and J by 4 bases, and 10 bases separated the two germline ends. This CDR3 has 13 residues.

Sequenced: blood. The rearrangement joins TRBV20-1 to TRBJ2-7, with D maybe TRBD2 (5 bases). This TCR came from a woman younger than 45 in good health. This CDR3 is CSARDRLAYEQYF. The CDR3 coding sequence is TGCAGTGCTAGAGATCGGCTAGCTTACGAGCAGTACTTC.